This T cell receptor beta chain was found in a study of identifying expanded T cells in peripheral blood. Findings of the study overall: Over around two and four weeks, about 17 and 20 clones changed, versus approximately 1.2 between replicates.

Details on this clone: Its antigen is currently unknown.

V gave up 7 bases and J gave up 0 bases, with 17 bases separating them. Germline V gives CDR1 SGHTA, CDR2 FQGNSA. This CDR3 spans 16 amino acids. TCRdb's table, derived via immunoSEQ multiplex PCR, lists solely in-frame clones and lacks some. Here the sample spans about 100,000 clones, almost 90% being singletons. Sequencing used blood. V and J are TRBV7-2 and TRBJ2-3; TRBD2 is a possible D gene (6 bases). The sequence came from a person aged 18 to 75 in good health. CDR3 amino acids: CASTSREQSSTDTQYF. CDR3 nucleotides: TGTGCCAGCACCTCCCGGGAGCAATCTAGCACAGATACGCAGTATTTT.